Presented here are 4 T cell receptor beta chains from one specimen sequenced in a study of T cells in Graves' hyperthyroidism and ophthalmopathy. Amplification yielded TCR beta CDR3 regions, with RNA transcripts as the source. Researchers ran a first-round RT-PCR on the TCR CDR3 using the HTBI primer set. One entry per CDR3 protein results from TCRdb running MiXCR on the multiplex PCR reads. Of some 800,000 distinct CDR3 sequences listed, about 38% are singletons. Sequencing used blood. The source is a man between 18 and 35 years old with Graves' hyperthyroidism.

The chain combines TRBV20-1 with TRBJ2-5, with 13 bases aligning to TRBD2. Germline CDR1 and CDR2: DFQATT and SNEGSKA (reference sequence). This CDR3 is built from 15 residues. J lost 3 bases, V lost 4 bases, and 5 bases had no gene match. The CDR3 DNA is TGCAGTGCTAACCCACTAGCGGGAGGGGAAGAGACCCAGTACTTC. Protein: CSANPLAGGEETQYF.

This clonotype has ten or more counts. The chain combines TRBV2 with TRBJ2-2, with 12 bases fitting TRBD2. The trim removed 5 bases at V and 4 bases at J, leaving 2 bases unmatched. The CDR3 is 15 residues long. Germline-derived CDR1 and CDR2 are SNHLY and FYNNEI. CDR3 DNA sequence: TGTGCCAGCAGTCTAGCGGGAGGGGGCACCGGGGAGCTGTTTTTT. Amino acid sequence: CASSLAGGGTGELFF. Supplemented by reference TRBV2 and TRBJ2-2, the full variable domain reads EPEVTQTPSHQVTQMGQEVILRCVPISNHLYFYWYRQILGQKVEFLVSFYNNEISEKSEIFDDQFSVERPDGSNFTLKIRSTKLEDSAMYFCASSLAGGGTGELFFGEGSRLTVL.

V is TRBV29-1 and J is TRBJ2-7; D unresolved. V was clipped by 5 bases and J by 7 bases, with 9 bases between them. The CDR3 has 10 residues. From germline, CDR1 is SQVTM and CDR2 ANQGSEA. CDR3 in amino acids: CSVRHNEQYF. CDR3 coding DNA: TGCAGCGTTAGGCACAATGAGCAGTACTTC.

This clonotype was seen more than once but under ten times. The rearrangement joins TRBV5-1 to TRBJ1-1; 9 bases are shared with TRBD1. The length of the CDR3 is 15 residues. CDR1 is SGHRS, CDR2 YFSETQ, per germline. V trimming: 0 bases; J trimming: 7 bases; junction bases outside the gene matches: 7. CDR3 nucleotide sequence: TGCGCCAGCAGCTTGGAACAGGGGGCAACGAGTGAAGCTTTCTTT. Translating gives CASSLEQGATSEAFF.